What follows are 15 T cell receptor beta chains derived from one specimen sequenced in a study of blood T cells in healthy people across ages. Using a J-beta primer mix together with a sample-barcoded 5' primer, a second PCR was run for roughly 7 to 12 cycles. MiXCR was run by TCRdb on the 5' RACE reads, yielding one entry per CDR3 protein. This sample has approximately 1,000,000 distinct CDR3 sequences, with around 45% found just once. What was sequenced was blood. These receptors were collected from a woman aged 55-75 years in good health.

V usage is TRBV29-1 and J usage is TRBJ2-4; the D gene is possibly TRBD2 (5 bases). The J call may be in error: the DNA end matches TRBJ2-7 better. In germline, CDR1 is SQVTM, CDR2 ANQGSEA. CDR3 length: 14 amino acids. The CDR3, as DNA: TGCAGCGTTACACTAGGGTCTACCTGGGGCGAGCAGTACTTC. Its translation is CSVTLGSTWGEQYF.

The CDR3 DNA reads as TGTGCCAGCCGCCGGAACCCGGGTACAGATACGCAGTATTTT. Its translation: CASRRNPGTDTQYF. The chain employs TRBV7-6 and TRBJ2-3; D not resolved. Trimming left V 8 bases short and J 3 bases short, with 15 bases between. CDR1 and CDR2 (germline): SGHVS, FNYEAQ. The CDR3 is 14 amino acids.

V gene TRBV7-2 combines with J gene TRBJ2-1; D possibly corresponds to TRBD2 (6 bases). Germline CDR1 reads SGHTA; CDR2 reads FQGNSA. CDR3 size: 16 residues. Trimming left V 3 bases short and J 5 bases short, with 17 bases between. CDR3 region: CASSLGLAGPHNEQFF. The CDR3, as DNA: TGTGCCAGCAGCTTGGGGTTGGCGGGGCCCCACAATGAGCAGTTCTTC. The variable domain in full, with the rest retrieved from reference TRBV7-2 and TRBJ2-1, is GAGVSQSPSNKVTEKGKDVELRCDPISGHTALYWYRQSLGQGLEFLIYFQGNSAPDKSGLPSDRFSAERTGGSVSTLTIQRTQQEDSAVYLCASSLGLAGPHNEQFFGPGTRLTVL.

The chain carries TRBV6-7 and TRBJ2-2, with no clear D. TRBV6-7 falls under the ORF class, with uncertain function. Trimming pared 3 bases from V and 0 bases from J, leaving 8 bases between. The CDR3 has 15 amino acids. For the CDR3, the DNA is TGTGCCAGCAGTTATGACGCCTCGAACACCGGGGAGCTGTTTTTT. This codes for CASSYDASNTGELFF.

This clonotype was picked up one time. The chain couples TRBV2 to TRBJ1-2; D unclear. This CDR3 spans 16 amino acids. CDR1 is SNHLY, CDR2 FYNNEI, per germline. V gave up 3 bases and J gave up 4 bases, with 18 bases separating them. CDR3 in amino acids: CASSEMAAALGYGYTF. The CDR3 DNA follows: TGTGCCAGCAGTGAGATGGCAGCCGCCTTGGGCTATGGCTACACCTTC.

This chain joins TRBV6-1 and TRBJ2-1; no definite D call. V lost 10 bases to trimming and J lost 7 bases, with 17 bases between them. The CDR3 runs 13 residues. Germline CDR1 and CDR2: MNHNS and SASEGT. CDR3 bases: TGTGCCACCCTTTTTTCGGGTGGGAATGAGCAGTTCTTC. It encodes CATLFSGGNEQFF.

This clonotype was observed at least ten times. The genes are TRBV4-1 and TRBJ2-5; D is undetermined. Germline V gives CDR1 MGHRA, CDR2 YSYEKL. V was cut by 0 bases and J by 3 bases, with 14 bases left in between. The CDR3 runs to 16 residues. The CDR3 coding sequence is TGCGCCAGCAGCCAAGATCGGGCCGGAATTGAAGAGACCCAGTACTTC. Protein: CASSQDRAGIEETQYF.

Ten or more counts support this clonotype. This sequence joins TRBV28 and TRBJ2-7; the D gene is possibly TRBD1 (5 bases). Germline loops: CDR1 MDHEN, CDR2 SYDVKM. CDR3 size: 15 residues. Trimming took off 10 bases at V and 4 bases at J, with 23 bases between the two ends. CDR3 sequence reads: CATCATDIKGYEQYF. The DNA of the CDR3 is TGTGCCACCTGCGCTACGGACATCAAGGGGTACGAGCAGTACTTC.

Only a few counts were recorded for this clonotype. The gene calls are TRBV13 and TRBJ2-1; 7 bases match TRBD1. CDR1 and CDR2 (germline): PRHDT, FYEKMQ (reference sequence). V dropped 5 bases and J dropped 6; count of bases not matched to a gene: 7. This CDR3 has 14 amino acids. The CDR3: CASSPQTGSNEQFF. The CDR3 DNA is TGTGCCAGCAGCCCCCAGACAGGGTCCAATGAGCAGTTCTTC.

V is TRBV20-1 and J is TRBJ2-7; 7 nucleotides match TRBD2. The better agreement between TRBJ2-5 and the DNA end casts doubt on the J call. Germline V gene data show CDR1 as DFQATT and CDR2 as SNEGSKA (reference sequence). The CDR3 totals 13 residues. CDR3 coding DNA: TGCAGCAACGATCGGGGGGTTGGCGAGACCCAGTACTTC. Its protein is CSNDRGVGETQYF.

The rearrangement links TRBV11-2 to TRBJ1-2; no definite D call. CDR3 size: 17 residues. Trimming removed 2 bases at V and 1 base at J, with 17 bases between. Germline lookup yields CDR1 SGHAT and CDR2 FQNNGV. CDR3 sequence reads: CASSLYLGQPDNYGYTF. In DNA, the CDR3 is TGTGCCAGCAGCTTATACCTCGGCCAGCCGGATAACTATGGCTACACCTTC.

This clonotype was seen only a few times. J is TRBJ2-1 and V is TRBV3-1, with 7 bases identical to TRBD1. CDR3 length: 17 amino acids. The germline V gene encodes CDR1 LGHDT and CDR2 YNNKEL (reference sequence). The ends lost 1 base at V and 8 bases at J; junction bases unmatched: 14. In nucleotides, the CDR3 is TGTGCCAGCAGCCAAGGCCTGGGACAGAACCCTGGGGATGAGCAGTTCTTC. It translates to CASSQGLGQNPGDEQFF.

This clonotype has more than one count but fewer than ten. This chain uses TRBV4-1 with TRBJ2-1; TRBD2 matches 8 bases. This CDR3 comprises 11 residues. In germline, CDR1 is MGHRA, CDR2 YSYEKL. V shed 8 bases, J shed 6 bases, and the junction held 0 bases outside the gene matches. CDR3 bases: TGCGCCAGCGGGACTAGCAATGAGCAGTTCTTC. Protein sequence: CASGTSNEQFF.

The rearrangement joins TRBV9 to TRBJ2-2; maybe TRBD2 (5 bases). CDR1 and CDR2 from the germline V gene are SGDLS and YYNGEE. V was trimmed by 0 bases and J by 8 bases, leaving 14 bases between them. This CDR3 has 15 residues. The CDR3 reads CASSVANRRGGELFF. The CDR3 DNA follows: TGTGCCAGCAGCGTAGCGAATCGCCGGGGTGGGGAGCTGTTTTTT.

About this clonotype: In this CDR3 the conserved last residue, phenylalanine or tryptophan, is missing, so a read error is likely. This chain links TRBV24-1 with TRBJ2-7, with D tentatively TRBD2 (6 bases). The V end lost 6 bases, the J end lost 3 bases, and 17 bases lay between the germline ends. From germline, CDR1 is KGHDR and CDR2 SFDVKD. The CDR3 spans 15 residues. The CDR3 DNA reads as TGTGCCACCAGTAGGCGGGATCCGCGGCTCTACGAGCAGTACTCC. Protein sequence: CATSRRDPRLYEQYS.